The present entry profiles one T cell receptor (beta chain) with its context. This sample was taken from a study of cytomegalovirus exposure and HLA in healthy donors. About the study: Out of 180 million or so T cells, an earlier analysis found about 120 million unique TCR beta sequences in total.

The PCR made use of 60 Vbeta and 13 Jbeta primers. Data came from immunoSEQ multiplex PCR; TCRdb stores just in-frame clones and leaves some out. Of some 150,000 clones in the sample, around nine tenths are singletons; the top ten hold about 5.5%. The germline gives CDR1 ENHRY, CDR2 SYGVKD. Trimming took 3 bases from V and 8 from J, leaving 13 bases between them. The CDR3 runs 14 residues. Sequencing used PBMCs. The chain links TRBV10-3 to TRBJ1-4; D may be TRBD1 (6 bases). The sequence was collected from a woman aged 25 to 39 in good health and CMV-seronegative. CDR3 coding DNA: TGTGCCATCAGTGAAGTGCAGGGGAGCGAAAAACTGTTTTTT. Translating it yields CAISEVQGSEKLFF.